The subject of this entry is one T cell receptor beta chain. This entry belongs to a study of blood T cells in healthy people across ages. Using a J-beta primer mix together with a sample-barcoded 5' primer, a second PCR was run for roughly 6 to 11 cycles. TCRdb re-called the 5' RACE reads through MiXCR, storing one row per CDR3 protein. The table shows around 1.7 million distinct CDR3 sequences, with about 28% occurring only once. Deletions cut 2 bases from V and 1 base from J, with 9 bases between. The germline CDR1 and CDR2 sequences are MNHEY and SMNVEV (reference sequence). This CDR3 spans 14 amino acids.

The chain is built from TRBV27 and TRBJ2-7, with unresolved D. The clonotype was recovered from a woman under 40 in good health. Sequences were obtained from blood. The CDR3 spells CASSLKYESYEQYF. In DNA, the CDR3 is TGTGCCAGCAGTTTAAAATATGAATCCTACGAGCAGTACTTC.